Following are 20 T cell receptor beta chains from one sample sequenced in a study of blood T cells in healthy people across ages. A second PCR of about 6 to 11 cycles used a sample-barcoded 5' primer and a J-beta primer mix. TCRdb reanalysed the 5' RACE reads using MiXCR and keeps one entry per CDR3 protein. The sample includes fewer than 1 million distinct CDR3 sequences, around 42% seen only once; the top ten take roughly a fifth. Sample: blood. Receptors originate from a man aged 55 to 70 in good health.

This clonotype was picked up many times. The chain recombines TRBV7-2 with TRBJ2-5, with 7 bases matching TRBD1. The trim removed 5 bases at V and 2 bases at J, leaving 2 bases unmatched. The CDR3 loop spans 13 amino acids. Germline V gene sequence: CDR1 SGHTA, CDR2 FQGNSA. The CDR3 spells CASSRGQQETQYF. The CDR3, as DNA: TGTGCCAGCAGCCGGGGACAGCAAGAGACCCAGTACTTC. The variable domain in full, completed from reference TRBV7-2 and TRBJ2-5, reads GAGVSQSPSNKVTEKGKDVELRCDPISGHTALYWYRQSLGQGLEFLIYFQGNSAPDKSGLPSDRFSAERTGGSVSTLTIQRTQQEDSAVYLCASSRGQQETQYFGPGTRLLVL.

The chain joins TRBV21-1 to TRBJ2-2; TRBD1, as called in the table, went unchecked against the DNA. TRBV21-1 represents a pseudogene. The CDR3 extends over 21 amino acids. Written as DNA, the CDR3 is TGTGCCAGCAGCAACACTGATCGGACAGGGGCCACCAGCGCGAACACCGGGGAGCTGTTTTTT. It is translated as CASSNTDRTGATSANTGELFF.

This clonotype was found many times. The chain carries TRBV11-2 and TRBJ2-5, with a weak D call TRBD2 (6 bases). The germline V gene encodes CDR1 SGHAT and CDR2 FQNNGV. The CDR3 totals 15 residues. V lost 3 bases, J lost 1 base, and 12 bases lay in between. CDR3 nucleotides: TGTGCCAGCAGCTTGGGGACTGGATTCCAAGAGACCCAGTACTTC. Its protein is CASSLGTGFQETQYF.

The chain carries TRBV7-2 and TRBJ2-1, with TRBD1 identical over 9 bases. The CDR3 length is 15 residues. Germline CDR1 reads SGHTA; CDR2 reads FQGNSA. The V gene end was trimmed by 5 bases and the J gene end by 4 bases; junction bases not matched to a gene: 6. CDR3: CASSTTGTGYNEQFF. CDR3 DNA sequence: TGTGCCAGCAGCACTACCGGGACAGGGTACAATGAGCAGTTCTTC. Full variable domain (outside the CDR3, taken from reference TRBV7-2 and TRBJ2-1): GAGVSQSPSNKVTEKGKDVELRCDPISGHTALYWYRQSLGQGLEFLIYFQGNSAPDKSGLPSDRFSAERTGGSVSTLTIQRTQQEDSAVYLCASSTTGTGYNEQFFGPGTRLTVL.

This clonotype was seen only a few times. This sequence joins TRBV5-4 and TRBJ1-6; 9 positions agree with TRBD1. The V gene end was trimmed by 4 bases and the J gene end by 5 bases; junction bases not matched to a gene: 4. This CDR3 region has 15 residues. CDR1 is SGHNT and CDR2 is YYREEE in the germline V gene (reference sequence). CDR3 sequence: CASSRDRDHNSPLHF. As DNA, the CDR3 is TGTGCCAGCAGCCGGGACAGGGATCATAATTCACCCCTCCACTTT.

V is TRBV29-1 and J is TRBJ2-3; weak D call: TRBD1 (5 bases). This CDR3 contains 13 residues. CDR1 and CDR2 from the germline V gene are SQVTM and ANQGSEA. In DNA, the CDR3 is TGCAGTTGTCCAGGGTACGGCACAGATACGCAGTATTTT. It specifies CSCPGYGTDTQYF.

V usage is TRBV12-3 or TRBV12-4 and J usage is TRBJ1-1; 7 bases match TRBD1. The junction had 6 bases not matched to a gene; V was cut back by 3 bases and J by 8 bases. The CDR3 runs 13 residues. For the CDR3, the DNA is TGTGCCAGCAGTTTTTACCCCAGGGGGGAAGCTTTCTTT. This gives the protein CASSFYPRGEAFF.

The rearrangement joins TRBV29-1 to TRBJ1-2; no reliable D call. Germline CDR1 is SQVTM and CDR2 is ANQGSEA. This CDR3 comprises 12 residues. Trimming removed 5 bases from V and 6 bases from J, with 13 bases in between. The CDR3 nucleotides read TGCAGCGTTAGTGACGGAGTCAATGGCTACACCTTC. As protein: CSVSDGVNGYTF.

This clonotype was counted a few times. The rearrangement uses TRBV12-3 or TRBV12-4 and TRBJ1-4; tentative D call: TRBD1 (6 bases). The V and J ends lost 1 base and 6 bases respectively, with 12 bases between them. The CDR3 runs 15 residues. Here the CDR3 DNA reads TGTGCCAGCAGTTTAGGGGGCAGGGGAGATGAAAAACTGTTTTTT. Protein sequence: CASSLGGRGDEKLFF.

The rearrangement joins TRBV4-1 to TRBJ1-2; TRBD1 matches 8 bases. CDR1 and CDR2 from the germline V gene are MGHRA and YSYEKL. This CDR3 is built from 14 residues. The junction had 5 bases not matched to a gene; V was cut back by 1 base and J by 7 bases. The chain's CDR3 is CASSQVGQGFGYTF. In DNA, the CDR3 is TGCGCCAGCAGCCAAGTTGGACAGGGTTTTGGCTACACCTTC.

CDR3 protein: CASSELASGELFF. CDR3 in DNA: TGTGCCAGCAGTGAACTAGCGTCCGGGGAGCTGTTTTTT. The genes are TRBV2 and TRBJ2-2; D is perhaps TRBD2 (6 bases). Germline assignment: CDR1 SNHLY and CDR2 FYNNEI. V gave up 2 bases and J gave up 6 bases, with 7 bases separating them. The CDR3 spans 13 residues.

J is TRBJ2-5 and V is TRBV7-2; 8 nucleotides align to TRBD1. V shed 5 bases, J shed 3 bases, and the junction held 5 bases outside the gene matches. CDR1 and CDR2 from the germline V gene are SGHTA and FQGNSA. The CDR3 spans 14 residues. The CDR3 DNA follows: TGTGCCAGCAGCCGCAGACAGGGGAAAGAGACCCAGTACTTC. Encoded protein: CASSRRQGKETQYF.

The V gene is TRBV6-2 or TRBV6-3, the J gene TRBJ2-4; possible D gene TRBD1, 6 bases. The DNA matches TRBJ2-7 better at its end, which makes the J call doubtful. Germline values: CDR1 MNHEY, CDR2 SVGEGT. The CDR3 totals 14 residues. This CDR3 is CASSYNCRGDEQYF. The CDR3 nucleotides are TGTGCCAGCAGTTACAACTGCAGGGGCGACGAGCAGTACTTC.

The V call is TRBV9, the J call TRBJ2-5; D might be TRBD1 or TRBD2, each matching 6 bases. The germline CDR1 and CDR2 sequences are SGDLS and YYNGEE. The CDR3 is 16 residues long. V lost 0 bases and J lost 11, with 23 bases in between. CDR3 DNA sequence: TGTGCCAGCAGCGTAGGGGGGGACACCCAAGGGGGACCGCAGTACTTC. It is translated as CASSVGGDTQGGPQYF.

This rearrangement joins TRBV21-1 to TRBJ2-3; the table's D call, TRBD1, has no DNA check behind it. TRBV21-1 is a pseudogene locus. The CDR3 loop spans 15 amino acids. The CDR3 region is CASSPDRGLGDTQYF. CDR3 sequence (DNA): TGTGCCAGCAGTCCTGACAGGGGGCTTGGCGATACGCAGTATTTT.

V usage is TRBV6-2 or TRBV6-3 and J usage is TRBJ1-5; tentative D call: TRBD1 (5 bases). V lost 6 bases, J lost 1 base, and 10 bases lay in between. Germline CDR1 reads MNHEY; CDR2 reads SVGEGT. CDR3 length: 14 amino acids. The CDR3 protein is CASRGEGSNQPQHF. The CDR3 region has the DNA TGTGCCAGCAGGGGGGAGGGAAGCAATCAGCCCCAGCATTTT.

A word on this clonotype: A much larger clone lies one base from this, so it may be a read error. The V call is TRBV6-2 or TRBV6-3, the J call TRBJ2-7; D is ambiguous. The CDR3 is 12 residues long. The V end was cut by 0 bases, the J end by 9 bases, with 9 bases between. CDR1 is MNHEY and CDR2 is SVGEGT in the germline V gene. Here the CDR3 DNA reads TGTGCCAGCAGTTACTCACCCGACGGGCAGTACTTC. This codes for CASSYSPDGQYF.

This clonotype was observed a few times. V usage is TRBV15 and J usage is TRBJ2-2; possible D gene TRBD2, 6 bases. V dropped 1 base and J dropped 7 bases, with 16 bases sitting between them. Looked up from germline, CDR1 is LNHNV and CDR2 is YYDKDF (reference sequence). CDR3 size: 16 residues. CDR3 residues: CATSRVRTTGVGELFF. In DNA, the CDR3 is TGTGCCACCAGCAGAGTTAGAACCACGGGGGTCGGGGAGCTGTTTTTT.

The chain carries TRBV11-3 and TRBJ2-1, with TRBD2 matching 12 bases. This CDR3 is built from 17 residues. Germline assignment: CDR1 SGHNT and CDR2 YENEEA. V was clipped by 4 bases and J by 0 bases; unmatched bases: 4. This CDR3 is CASSSGLAGSSYNEQFF. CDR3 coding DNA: TGTGCCAGCAGCTCCGGACTAGCGGGGAGCTCCTACAATGAGCAGTTCTTC.

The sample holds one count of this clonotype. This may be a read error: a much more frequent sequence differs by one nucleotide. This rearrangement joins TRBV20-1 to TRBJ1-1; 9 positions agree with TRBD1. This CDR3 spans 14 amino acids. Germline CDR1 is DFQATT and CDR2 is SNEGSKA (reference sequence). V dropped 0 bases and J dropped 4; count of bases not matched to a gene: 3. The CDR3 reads CSAREMDRGTEAFF. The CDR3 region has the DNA TGCAGTGCTAGAGAGATGGACAGGGGCACTGAAGCTTTCTTT.